This is a list of T cell receptor beta chains from one sample in a study of blood T cell repertoires in COVID-19. Here immunoSEQ multiplex PCR was the method, and the copy in TCRdb shows in-frame clones only, minus some. In the table there are roughly 340,000 clones, approximately 90% of which are singletons. The sample consisted of peripheral blood. Source of these receptors: a woman under 30 who had recovered from COVID-19. Each CDR3 is given with its conserved first and last residue. The order of the fields is CDR3 DNA, CDR3 protein, J gene, V gene, D gene, clone size. A D gene is named only where the DNA matches it firmly. Only part of the rows carry a size: once, few, many, or a class if the clone is expanded.

CDR3nt: TGTGCCAGCAGCTACGACAGTAACACCGGGGAGCTGTTTTTT
CDR3aa: CASSYDSNTGELFF
j_gene: TRBJ2-2
v_gene: TRBV7-9
d_gene: -
abundance: few

CDR3nt: TGTGCCAGCAGCTTCCAGGGAGGGCCCTATGAAAAACTGTTTTTT
CDR3aa: CASSFQGGPYEKLFF
j_gene: TRBJ1-4
v_gene: TRBV11-3
d_gene: -
abundance: -

CDR3nt: TGTGCCAGTAGTATGACTAGCGGGTACACAGATACGCAGTATTTT
CDR3aa: CASSMTSGYTDTQYF
j_gene: TRBJ2-3
v_gene: TRBV19
d_gene: TRBD2
abundance: -

CDR3nt: TGTGCCAGCAGCTTAGCGACTGCACGGGAGACCCAGTACTTC
CDR3aa: CASSLATARETQYF
j_gene: TRBJ2-5
v_gene: TRBV7-2
d_gene: -
abundance: -

CDR3nt: TGTGCCAGCAGCTTGGGGCCTTCGAACACTGAAGCTTTCTTT
CDR3aa: CASSLGPSNTEAFF
j_gene: TRBJ1-1
v_gene: TRBV5-5
d_gene: -
abundance: -

CDR3nt: TGTGCCAGTAGTACAGGACTAGCGGGAGTGGAGACCCAGTACTTC
CDR3aa: CASSTGLAGVETQYF
j_gene: TRBJ2-5
v_gene: TRBV19
d_gene: TRBD2
abundance: -

CDR3nt: TGCGCCAGCAGCTTAGAGCTGACGAACACCGGGGAGCTGTTTTTT
CDR3aa: CASSLELTNTGELFF
j_gene: TRBJ2-2
v_gene: TRBV5-1
d_gene: -
abundance: -

CDR3nt: TGTGCCAGCAGCGCCCAGGGGGGCGCCTACAATGAGCAGTTCTTC
CDR3aa: CASSAQGGAYNEQFF
j_gene: TRBJ2-1
v_gene: TRBV11-2
d_gene: -
abundance: -

CDR3nt: TGTGCCAGCAGCTCACAACCAGGGTTTGGGTATGGCTACACCTTC
CDR3aa: CASSSQPGFGYGYTF
j_gene: TRBJ1-2
v_gene: TRBV6-4
d_gene: -
abundance: -

CDR3nt: TGTGCCAGTAGTATGGGGCGGGCCGGGGGATACAATGAGCAGTTCTTC
CDR3aa: CASSMGRAGGYNEQFF
j_gene: TRBJ2-1
v_gene: TRBV19
d_gene: -
abundance: -

CDR3nt: TGTGCCAGCAGCCTCACGACTAGCGGGAGGTCCTACAATGAGCAGTTCTTC
CDR3aa: CASSLTTSGRSYNEQFF
j_gene: TRBJ2-1
v_gene: TRBV9
d_gene: TRBD2
abundance: -

CDR3nt: TGTGCCAGCAGTTTCTTTGACAGGGTCCGAAATCAGCCCCAGCATTTT
CDR3aa: CASSFFDRVRNQPQHF
j_gene: TRBJ1-5
v_gene: TRBV28
d_gene: TRBD1
abundance: -

CDR3nt: TGTGCCAGTAGTATAGCCCGGGAAGGCGGGCAGCCCCAGCATTTT
CDR3aa: CASSIAREGGQPQHF
j_gene: TRBJ1-5
v_gene: TRBV19
d_gene: -
abundance: -